The clone carrying this TCR beta chain was counted a few times. The entry originates in a study of blood T cell repertoires in COVID-19. Study-level information: In each case, the material was cDNA or gDNA derived from T cells, B-cell-depleted T cells, or PBMCs.

Sequencing used immunoSEQ multiplex PCR; TCRdb keeps in-frame clones, though not all of them. The sample yields 150,000 to 200,000 clones, approximately 80% seen once. Trimming cost V 0 bases and J 3 bases, with 9 bases left between them. The V gene's germline CDR1 is MGHRA and CDR2 YSYEKL. There are 14 residues in the CDR3. The sequenced sample consisted of PBMCs or T cells enriched from blood (not recorded which). The clonotype was recovered from a woman aged 55-75 years who had recovered from COVID-19. The rearrangement uses TRBV4-1 and TRBJ2-7; D is unresolved. The DNA of the CDR3 is TGCGCCAGCAGCCAAGATACACGTAACTACGAGCAGTACTTC. Its protein product is CASSQDTRNYEQYF.